The clone carrying this T cell receptor (beta chain) came up a few times. The sample comes from a study of molecular identifiers for immune sequencing clone quantification. In germline, CDR1 is SGHNT, CDR2 YENEEA. This CDR3 has 15 residues. The ends were cut back, 5 bases at V and 2 bases at J, with 16 bases in the middle. The bulk TCR libraries were made with methods described before and with listed TCR primers. TCRdb passed the PCR reads through MiXCR, listing each CDR3 protein once. In the table there are some 91,000 distinct CDR3 sequences, 20% to 25% of which are singletons. Sequenced: naive CD8+ T cells from blood, with Jurkat cell RNA spiked in. Documented subset: FACS-sorted CD8+CD4-CCR7+CD45RA+ naive T cells. The TCR was taken from a human donor in good health. Some libraries in this study had Jurkat cell RNA spiked in. The chain uses TRBV11-3 and TRBJ2-7; a weak D match, TRBD1 (7 bases). Here the CDR3 reads CASSKRGDSPYEQYF. CDR3 coding DNA: TGTGCCAGCAGCAAGAGGGGGGACAGCCCCTACGAGCAGTACTTC.